A selection of T cell receptor beta chains follows, all from one sample in a study of control samples from healthy donors and cancer patients. Repertoires were generated with immunoSEQ multiplex PCR, while TCRdb's copy carries only in-frame clones and drops some. The sample includes just over 150,000 clones, 85% to 95% of them seen just once. Sequenced: blood. All receptors come from a man aged 45-60 years in good health. Each CDR3 is given with its conserved first and last residue. A D gene is named only where the DNA matches it firmly. Some rows have no size entry. The others give once, few or many, or a class for an expanded clone.

D gene: TRBD1
V gene: TRBV5-4
clone size: NA
J gene: TRBJ1-1
CDR3 protein: CASSLMTGGGSEAFF
CDR3 DNA: TGTGCCAGCAGCCTAATGACAGGGGGCGGCTCTGAAGCTTTCTTT

D gene: TRBD2
V gene: TRBV4-2
clone size: once
J gene: TRBJ2-7
CDR3 protein: CASSQDPEVAGSNEQYF
CDR3 DNA: TGTGCCAGCAGCCAAGATCCAGAGGTAGCGGGGTCCAACGAGCAGTACTTC

D gene: NA
V gene: TRBV7-2
clone size: NA
J gene: TRBJ1-1
CDR3 protein: CASSLRPWQGLAEAFF
CDR3 DNA: TGTGCCAGCAGCTTACGCCCTTGGCAGGGGTTAGCGGAAGCTTTCTTT

D gene: NA
V gene: TRBV21-1
clone size: NA
J gene: TRBJ2-1
CDR3 protein: CASSKTVKASGGSSYNEQFF
CDR3 DNA: TGTGCCAGCAGCAAAACGGTAAAAGCAAGCGGGGGAAGCTCCTACAATGAGCAGTTCTTC

D gene: TRBD2
V gene: TRBV28
clone size: NA
J gene: TRBJ2-7
CDR3 protein: CASSLSGLATEQYF
CDR3 DNA: TGTGCCAGCAGTTTATCGGGACTAGCAACCGAGCAGTACTTC

D gene: NA
V gene: TRBV5-1
clone size: NA
J gene: TRBJ1-1
CDR3 protein: CASSLQGTEAFF
CDR3 DNA: TGCGCCAGCAGCCTACAGGGCACTGAAGCTTTCTTT

D gene: NA
V gene: TRBV24-1
clone size: NA
J gene: TRBJ1-5
CDR3 protein: CATSGSGGADSNQPQHF
CDR3 DNA: TGTGCCACCAGTGGGTCCGGGGGGGCAGATAGCAATCAGCCCCAGCATTTT

D gene: NA
V gene: TRBV5-1
clone size: NA
J gene: TRBJ2-7
CDR3 protein: CASTPGGNYEQYF
CDR3 DNA: TGCGCCAGCACCCCCGGGGGAAACTACGAGCAGTACTTC

D gene: TRBD1
V gene: TRBV19
clone size: NA
J gene: TRBJ1-6
CDR3 protein: CASSIALGRGNSPLHF
CDR3 DNA: TGTGCCAGTAGTATCGCCCTCGGCAGGGGGAATTCACCCCTCCACTTT

D gene: NA
V gene: TRBV29-1
clone size: NA
J gene: TRBJ2-7
CDR3 protein: CSGTLGASYEQYF
CDR3 DNA: TGCAGCGGCACGTTGGGGGCCTCCTACGAGCAGTACTTC

D gene: NA
V gene: TRBV19
clone size: NA
J gene: TRBJ2-7
CDR3 protein: CASSIKGYEQYF
CDR3 DNA: TGTGCCAGTAGTATCAAGGGCTACGAGCAGTACTTC

D gene: TRBD2
V gene: TRBV19
clone size: NA
J gene: TRBJ2-3
CDR3 protein: CASSPGLAGGGDTQYF
CDR3 DNA: TGTGCCAGTAGTCCAGGACTAGCGGGAGGCGGGGATACGCAGTATTTT

D gene: NA
V gene: TRBV9
clone size: NA
J gene: TRBJ1-2
CDR3 protein: CASSVASGNYGYTF
CDR3 DNA: TGTGCCAGCAGCGTAGCTTCAGGGAATTATGGCTACACCTTC

D gene: TRBD2
V gene: TRBV7-9
clone size: NA
J gene: TRBJ2-7
CDR3 protein: CASSSREATSGTPTREQYF
CDR3 DNA: TGTGCCAGCAGCTCCCGGGAGGCGACTAGCGGGACCCCTACGCGGGAGCAGTACTTC

D gene: TRBD2
V gene: TRBV18
clone size: NA
J gene: TRBJ2-1
CDR3 protein: CASTPPSRRGGYNEQFF
CDR3 DNA: TGTGCCAGCACCCCTCCCTCCCGGCGGGGGGGTTACAATGAGCAGTTCTTC

D gene: TRBD2
V gene: TRBV10-3
clone size: few
J gene: TRBJ2-2
CDR3 protein: CAISGAGDVGGELFF
CDR3 DNA: TGTGCCATCAGTGGAGCGGGAGATGTTGGCGGGGAGCTGTTTTTT

D gene: TRBD2
V gene: TRBV6-4
clone size: NA
J gene: TRBJ2-1
CDR3 protein: CASSKILAGPGNEQFF
CDR3 DNA: TGTGCCAGCAGCAAGATACTAGCGGGACCGGGGAATGAGCAGTTCTTC

D gene: NA
V gene: TRBV19
clone size: NA
J gene: TRBJ1-5
CDR3 protein: CASSPSTRGFSNQPQHF
CDR3 DNA: TGTGCCAGTAGTCCCTCAACGAGAGGGTTTAGCAATCAGCCCCAGCATTTT

D gene: NA
V gene: TRBV9
clone size: NA
J gene: TRBJ2-3
CDR3 protein: CASSPTVGLSTDTQYF
CDR3 DNA: TGTGCCAGCAGCCCCACCGTGGGGCTCAGCACAGATACGCAGTATTTT

D gene: TRBD2
V gene: TRBV6-5
clone size: NA
J gene: TRBJ2-5
CDR3 protein: CASSRTSGKETQYF
CDR3 DNA: TGTGCCAGCAGTCGGACTAGCGGTAAAGAGACCCAGTACTTC

D gene: NA
V gene: TRBV18
clone size: NA
J gene: TRBJ1-2
CDR3 protein: CASSPLEGQYGYTF
CDR3 DNA: TGTGCCAGCTCACCACTAGAGGGGCAGTATGGCTACACCTTC

D gene: TRBD1
V gene: TRBV11-3
clone size: once
J gene: TRBJ2-1
CDR3 protein: CASSYRTGTVNEQFF
CDR3 DNA: TGTGCCAGCAGCTACCGAACCGGGACAGTGAATGAGCAGTTCTTC

D gene: NA
V gene: TRBV30
clone size: NA
J gene: TRBJ2-5
CDR3 protein: CAYRRGFLETQYF
CDR3 DNA: TGTGCCTATCGGAGGGGGTTTTTAGAGACCCAGTACTTC